This TCR beta chain comes out of a study of cytomegalovirus exposure and HLA in healthy donors. PCR used 60 Vbeta primers and 13 Jbeta primers. TCRdb's copy holds only in-frame clones and misses some; the assay was immunoSEQ multiplex PCR. The sample gives some 130,000 clones, 79% of which show up once; 1.5% to 2.5% is in the top ten. Sample: PBMCs. The origin of this receptor is a man aged 18 to 35 in good health and CMV-seronegative.

CDR3 sequence: CASSFAGRYNEQFF. The CDR3 region has the DNA TGTGCCAGCAGCTTCGCGGGAAGATACAATGAGCAGTTCTTC. This rearrangement joins TRBV11-2 to TRBJ2-1; D perhaps matches TRBD2 (6 bases). The V gene lost 3 bases and the J gene lost 4 bases, with 10 bases spanning the gap. The germline V gene encodes CDR1 SGHAT and CDR2 FQNNGV. The CDR3 has 14 residues.